The rows below give T cell receptor beta chains drawn from one sample of a study of T cells in Graves' hyperthyroidism and ophthalmopathy. TCRdb reprocessed the multiplex PCR reads with MiXCR, giving one entry per CDR3 protein. The sample has hundreds of thousands of distinct CDR3 sequences, 15% to 20% seen once. Sequencing input: blood. All receptors derive from a man aged 40-49 years with Graves' ophthalmopathy. CDR3s include the opening cysteine and the closing phenylalanine or tryptophan. The order of the fields is J gene, clone size, V gene, D gene, CDR3 protein, CDR3 DNA. D genes are given only for firm matches. Clone size is shown for a subset of rows, as once, few, many or a class of expanded clone.

TRBJ1-1 | many | TRBV3-1 | TRBD1 | CASSQNRGGEAFF | TGTGCCAGCAGCCAAAACAGGGGGGGTGAAGCTTTCTTT
TRBJ2-1 | many | TRBV2 | - | CASRGPYNEQFF | TGTGCCAGCAGAGGCCCCTACAATGAGCAGTTCTTC
TRBJ2-1 | - | TRBV5-1 | TRBD1 | CASSLRTGNNEQLF | TGCGCCAGCAGCTTAAGGACAGGGAACAATGAGCAGCTCTTC
TRBJ1-6 | - | TRBV27 | - | CASSLSTGHNSPLHF | TGTGCCAGCAGTTTATCGACAGGACATAATTCACCCCTCCACTTT
TRBJ2-3 | many | TRBV3-2 | - | CASSQDRQGVKRDTQYF | TGTGCCAGCAGCCAAGACCGACAGGGGGTTAAGAGAGATACGCAGTATTTT
TRBJ1-5 | few | TRBV12-3/TRBV12-4 | - | CASSLLWSQPQHF | TGTGCCAGCAGTTTGCTTTGGAGCCAGCCCCAGCATTTT
TRBJ2-2 | many | TRBV11-2 | TRBD2 | CASSLTGLAGVNTGELFF | TGTGCCAGCAGCTTAACAGGACTAGCGGGAGTCAACACCGGGGAGCTGTTTTTT
TRBJ2-2 | few | TRBV2 | - | CASKTAGNTGELFF | TGTGCCAGCAAGACAGCGGGGAACACCGGGGAGCTGTTTTTT
TRBJ1-5 | few | TRBV18 | - | CASSSQGDGNQPQHF | TGTGCCAGCTCATCACAGGGAGACGGCAATCAGCCCCAGCATTTT
TRBJ1-2 | - | TRBV30 | - | CAWSDSLQALYGYTF | TGTGCCTGGAGCGACAGTCTCCAGGCTCTATATGGCTACACCTTC
TRBJ2-1 | few | TRBV4-2 | - | CASSQIGGYEQFF | TGTGCCAGCAGCCAGATCGGGGGCTATGAGCAGTTCTTC
TRBJ2-1 | few | TRBV13 | TRBD2 | CASSPSGVSERDEQFF | TGTGCCAGCAGCCCCAGCGGGGTTTCAGAAAGGGATGAGCAGTTCTTC
TRBJ2-3 | many | TRBV5-1 | - | CASSLYPDTQYF | TGCGCCAGCAGCTTGTACCCAGATACGCAGTATTTT
TRBJ2-5 | - | TRBV6-2/TRBV6-3 | TRBD1 | CASSPRDSQGWTQYF | TGTGCCAGCAGCCCCCGGGACAGCCAAGGGTGGACCCAGTACTTC
TRBJ2-7 | few | TRBV4-1 | - | CASSQDGLSSLYEQYF | TGCGCCAGCAGCCAAGATGGGCTCTCATCCCTCTACGAGCAGTACTTC
TRBJ1-2 | - | TRBV24-1 | - | CATSDPPRDKEELGYTF | TGTGCCACCAGTGACCCACCCCGGGACAAGGAGGAGTTGGGCTACACCTTC
TRBJ2-4 | - | TRBV6-5 | - | CASSYSGGLGIQYF | TGTGCCAGCAGTTACTCGGGGGGCCTAGGCATTCAGTACTTC
TRBJ2-5 | few | TRBV5-4 | TRBD2 | CASSGAGIQETQYF | TGTGCCAGCAGCGGAGCGGGAATTCAAGAGACCCAGTACTTC
TRBJ2-2 | many | TRBV6-1 | - | CATRVSNTGELFF | TGTGCCACCCGGGTCTCGAACACCGGGGAGCTGTTTTTT
TRBJ2-7 | once | TRBV20-1 | TRBD1 | CSAVPLGTGGGYEQYF | TGCAGTGCAGTCCCACTAGGGACAGGGGGCGGTTACGAGCAGTACTTC
TRBJ1-2 | many | TRBV20-1 | - | CSASPGLYYGYTF | TGCAGTGCTAGCCCAGGGCTGTACTATGGCTACACCTTC
TRBJ1-2 | - | TRBV20-1 | - | CSAKEQGANYGYTF | TGCAGTGCTAAGGAACAGGGCGCTAACTATGGCTACACCTTC
TRBJ1-1 | - | TRBV3-1 | TRBD1 | CASSQAAGGRTEAFF | TGTGCCAGCAGCCAAGCCGCAGGGGGGAGAACTGAAGCTTTCTTT
TRBJ2-2 | few | TRBV3-1 | - | CASSQGELSSTGELFF | TGTGCCAGCAGCCAAGGGGAGTTGAGCTCCACCGGGGAGCTGTTTTTT
TRBJ2-1 | few | TRBV7-3 | - | CASSSAGGLGSYNEQFF | TGTGCCAGCAGTTCCGCTGGAGGACTCGGCTCCTACAATGAGCAGTTCTTC
TRBJ2-7 | many | TRBV11-2 | TRBD1 | CASSSGTGGGYEQYF | TGTGCCAGCAGCTCGGGGACAGGAGGTGGCTACGAGCAGTACTTC
TRBJ2-5 | few | TRBV9 | TRBD2 | CASSVGGGGQETQYF | TGTGCCAGCAGCGTAGGGGGGGGGGGCCAAGAGACCCAGTACTTC
TRBJ2-5 | few | TRBV4-1 | - | CASSLAISGWETQYF | TGCGCCAGCAGCCTCGCGATTAGCGGCTGGGAGACCCAGTACTTC
TRBJ2-7 | many | TRBV28 | TRBD1 | CASRRTGDYEQYF | TGTGCCAGCAGAAGGACAGGGGACTACGAGCAGTACTTC
TRBJ2-7 | - | TRBV5-1 | - | CASSLGGVLEQYF | TGCGCCAGCAGCTTGGGCGGGGTTTTGGAGCAGTACTTC
TRBJ1-2 | - | TRBV19 | TRBD1 | CASSMPGQGRGNYGYTF | TGTGCCAGTAGTATGCCGGGACAGGGCCGAGGGAACTATGGCTACACCTTC
TRBJ2-2 | many | TRBV7-2 | TRBD2 | CASSLDGGAVGELFF | TGTGCCAGCAGCTTAGACGGGGGGGCGGTCGGGGAGCTGTTTTTT
TRBJ2-7 | many | TRBV7-9 | TRBD1 | CASSPGTGKGAYEQYF | TGTGCCAGCAGCCCCGGGACAGGAAAGGGGGCCTACGAGCAGTACTTC
TRBJ2-1 | - | TRBV5-1 | TRBD2 | CASSSGLAGGKSSSYNEQFF | TGCGCCAGCAGCTCCGGACTAGCGGGGGGCAAAAGCAGCTCCTACAATGAGCAGTTCTTC
TRBJ1-1 | - | TRBV7-9 | - | CASSLRAANTEAFF | TGTGCCAGCAGCTTAAGGGCAGCGAACACTGAAGCTTTCTTT
TRBJ2-3 | - | TRBV2 | TRBD1 | CTSNGQGSGDTQYF | TGTACCAGCAATGGACAGGGGTCGGGAGATACGCAGTATTTT
TRBJ2-5 | few | TRBV7-7 | TRBD2 | CASSLVPGGETQYF | TGTGCTAGCAGCTTAGTTCCGGGAGGAGAGACCCAGTACTTC
TRBJ2-7 | - | TRBV7-9 | TRBD1 | CASSPPDRVHEQYF | TGTGCCAGCAGCCCACCCGACAGGGTCCACGAGCAGTACTTC
TRBJ1-2 | - | TRBV7-8 | TRBD1 | CASSLGVQTGVGYTF | TGTGCCAGCAGCTTAGGGGTCCAAACAGGGGTCGGCTACACCTTC
TRBJ2-3 | many | TRBV2 | - | CARSLRLITDTQYF | TGTGCCAGGTCGCTTAGGCTGATCACAGATACGCAGTATTTT
TRBJ1-2 | few | TRBV7-9 | TRBD1 | CASSDNRGPVGYTF | TGTGCCAGCAGCGACAACAGGGGGCCCGTCGGCTACACCTTC
TRBJ1-2 | many | TRBV2 | - | CASSYAAGTYGGYTF | TGTGCCAGCAGTTACGCCGCCGGGACTTATGGTGGCTACACCTTC
TRBJ2-3 | few | TRBV5-1 | TRBD2 | CASSSGLAGGNLFTDTQYF | TGCGCCAGCAGTTCGGGACTAGCGGGGGGAAACCTATTCACAGATACGCAGTATTTT
TRBJ1-5 | - | TRBV27 | - | CASRLFSNQPQHF | TGTGCCAGCAGGCTTTTTAGCAATCAGCCCCAGCATTTT
TRBJ1-5 | many | TRBV28 | - | CASSLLGHNQPQHF | TGTGCCAGCAGTTTATTGGGACACAATCAGCCCCAGCATTTT
TRBJ1-3 | - | TRBV6-1 | - | CASSANDGSGDTIYF | TGTGCCAGCAGTGCCAACGATGGCTCTGGAGACACCATATATTTT
TRBJ1-2 | many | TRBV12-3/TRBV12-4 | - | CASVFTGMDAYGYTF | TGTGCCAGCGTATTCACAGGGATGGATGCCTATGGCTACACCTTC
TRBJ2-5 | few | TRBV27 | - | CASSLRGQEAQYF | TGTGCCAGCAGTTTGCGGGGGCAAGAGGCCCAGTACTTC
TRBJ2-2 | many | TRBV7-9 | - | CASSNPPPANTGELFF | TGTGCCAGCAGCAACCCGCCCCCAGCGAACACCGGGGAGCTGTTTTTT
TRBJ1-2 | - | TRBV7-9 | TRBD1 | CASSPGRDRGLEDYGYTF | TGTGCCAGCAGCCCCGGGCGAGACAGGGGGTTGGAGGACTATGGCTACACCTTC
TRBJ2-5 | many | TRBV7-8 | TRBD2 | CASSSGGRETQYF | TGTGCCAGCAGCTCGGGAGGGAGAGAGACCCAGTACTTC
TRBJ2-2 | few | TRBV4-1 | TRBD2 | CASSQGLAGGLWELFF | TGCGCCAGCAGCCAGGGTCTAGCGGGGGGGCTCTGGGAGCTGTTTTTT
TRBJ2-7 | many | TRBV28 | TRBD2 | CASSLGLAGALSYEQYF | TGTGCCAGCAGTTTAGGGCTAGCGGGAGCCCTCTCCTACGAGCAGTACTTC
TRBJ2-7 | - | TRBV18 | - | CASSPQGGAGEQYF | TGTGCCAGCTCACCACAGGGGGGAGCGGGGGAGCAGTACTTC